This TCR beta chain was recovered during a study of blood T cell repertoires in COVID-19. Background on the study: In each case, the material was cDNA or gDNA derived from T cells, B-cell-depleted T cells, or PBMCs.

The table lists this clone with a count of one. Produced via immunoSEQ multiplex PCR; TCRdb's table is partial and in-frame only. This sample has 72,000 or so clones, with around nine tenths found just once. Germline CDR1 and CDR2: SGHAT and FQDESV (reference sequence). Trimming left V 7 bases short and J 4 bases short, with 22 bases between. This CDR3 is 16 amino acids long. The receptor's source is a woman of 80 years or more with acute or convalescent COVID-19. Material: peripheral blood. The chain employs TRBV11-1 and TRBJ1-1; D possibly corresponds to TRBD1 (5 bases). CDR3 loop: CASIPTQTGLFTEAFF. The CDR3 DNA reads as TGTGCCAGCATCCCAACTCAAACAGGCCTATTCACTGAAGCTTTCTTT.